These 13 T cell receptor beta chains originate from one sample sequenced in a study of T cell repertoires in ileal Crohn's disease. Time point defined: proximal margin of the surgical specimen (macroscopically non-inflamed). Measured with immunoSEQ multiplex PCR; TCRdb has only the in-frame clones, and not every one. The profile shows 5,700 or so clones, approximately 78% of them singletons. The sequenced sample was ileal tissue. Source of these receptors: an adult with Crohn's disease.

This chain links TRBV7-8 with TRBJ2-4, with D possibly matching TRBD1 (5 bases). CDR1 SGHVS and CDR2 FQNEAQ come from the germline V gene. Trimming shortened V by 2 bases and J by 6 bases, and 17 bases separated the two germline ends. The CDR3 contains 16 residues. CDR3 bases: TGTGCCAGCAGCTTATCGGGCAGGGAATGGGGAAACATTCAGTACTTC. This translates into CASSLSGREWGNIQYF.

This clone was detected only a few times. The rearrangement uses TRBV4-2 and TRBJ2-2, with a possible D match to TRBD2 (6 bases). This CDR3 has 16 residues. Trimming shortened V by 0 bases and J by 4 bases, and 12 bases separated the two germline ends. Germline loops: CDR1 LGHNA, CDR2 YNFKEQ. The CDR3 coding sequence is TGTGCCAGCAGCCAAGATCGCGGGATCGGCACCGGGGAGCTGTTTTTT. Protein: CASSQDRGIGTGELFF.

As for this clone: The same CDR3 arises from other DNA sequences in this sample as well. V gene TRBV4-1 combines with J gene TRBJ1-5; D not certain. The CDR3 extends over 12 amino acids. V lost 0 bases and J lost 9, with 6 bases in between. Germline assignment: CDR1 MGHRA and CDR2 YSYEKL. This CDR3 is CASSQEAGPQHF. CDR3 DNA: TGCGCCAGCAGCCAAGAGGCAGGGCCCCAGCATTTT.

The rearrangement links TRBV5-4 to TRBJ2-5; possibly TRBD2 for D (5 bases). The length of the CDR3 is 13 residues. In germline, CDR1 is SGHNT, CDR2 YYREEE (reference sequence). The V end lost 3 bases, the J end lost 0 bases, and 6 bases lay between the germline ends. CDR3 protein: CASSSDYQETQYF. The CDR3 DNA reads as TGTGCCAGCAGCTCGGACTACCAAGAGACCCAGTACTTC.

The chain is built from TRBV30 and TRBJ1-4; D ambiguous. The germline CDR1 and CDR2 sequences are GTSNPN and SVGIG (reference sequence). The length of the CDR3 is 12 residues. V lost 1 base and J 0 bases, leaving 0 bases between the germline ends. CDR3 sequence reads: CAWSATNEKLFF. CDR3 nucleotide sequence: TGTGCCTGGAGTGCAACTAATGAAAAACTGTTTTTT.

V and J are TRBV6-1 and TRBJ1-5; a weak D match, TRBD1 (5 bases). V shed 3 bases and J shed 3 bases, with 12 bases lying between them. This CDR3 contains 15 residues. The germline gives CDR1 MNHNS, CDR2 SASEGT. The CDR3, as DNA: TGTGCCAGCAGTGAGGCAGGGCTAACCAATCAGCCCCAGCATTTT. This gives the protein CASSEAGLTNQPQHF.

On this clone: At the DNA level, this CDR3 is encoded by other sequences in the same sample as well. V usage is TRBV6-5 and J usage is TRBJ2-3; D remains ambiguous. Germline values: CDR1 MNHEY, CDR2 SVGAGI. The CDR3 is 13 residues long. V was trimmed by 4 bases and J by 2 bases, leaving 7 bases between them. Here the CDR3 reads CASSLGSTDTQYF. CDR3 sequence (DNA): TGTGCCAGCAGTTTGGGGTCCACAGATACGCAGTATTTT.

The chain joins TRBV11-1 to TRBJ1-2; TRBD1 matches at 9 bases. Germline values: CDR1 SGHAT, CDR2 FQDESV (reference sequence). Germline trimming cut 5 bases from V and 6 bases from J; bases unmatched to any gene: 7. The CDR3 spans 14 residues. The CDR3 DNA is TGTGCCAGCAGCCCCGGACAGGGGCTTGATGGCTACACCTTC. Translated, it gives CASSPGQGLDGYTF.

The rearrangement joins TRBV6-5 to TRBJ2-1; 7 bases are a match to TRBD2. This CDR3 spans 15 amino acids. CDR1 is MNHEY, CDR2 SVGAGI, per germline. J was trimmed by 0 bases and V by 2 bases; bases with no gene match: 1. CDR3 nucleotide sequence: TGTGCCAGCAGTTACGGCGGGAGCTCCTACAATGAGCAGTTCTTC. Its translation is CASSYGGSSYNEQFF.

The chain is built from TRBV20-1 and TRBJ1-5; D unresolved. CDR1 DFQATT and CDR2 SNEGSKA come from the germline V gene (reference sequence). CDR3 length equals 11 residues. V lost 1 base and J lost 12, with 10 bases in between. The CDR3 loop reads CSARAGEVQHF. The CDR3 nucleotides read TGCAGTGCTAGAGCTGGGGAGGTCCAGCATTTT.

V usage is TRBV19 and J usage is TRBJ1-2; possibly TRBD1 for D (6 bases). The CDR3 spans 16 residues. The V and J ends lost 6 bases and 4 bases respectively, with 21 bases between them. Germline CDR1 and CDR2: LNHDA and SQIVND (reference sequence). The CDR3 is CASSPTRTALTYGYTF. The CDR3 DNA is TGTGCCAGTAGCCCTACCCGGACAGCTTTGACCTATGGCTACACCTTC.

V gene TRBV19 combines with J gene TRBJ2-2, with a possible D match to TRBD2 (6 bases). Between the trimmed V and J ends, which lost 10 bases and 2 bases, there was a span of 11 bases. This CDR3 region has 13 residues. CDR1 is LNHDA, CDR2 SQIVND, per germline (reference sequence). The CDR3 bases are TGTGCCACCGCGGGACCTAACACCGGGGAGCTGTTTTTT. Encoded protein: CATAGPNTGELFF.

J is TRBJ1-1 and V is TRBV28; TRBD1 aligns across 10 bases. V was clipped by 8 bases and J by 3 bases; unmatched bases: 9. Germline loops: CDR1 MDHEN, CDR2 SYDVKM. The CDR3 loop spans 15 amino acids. CDR3 DNA: TGTGCCAGCCGAGCCACCGGGACAGGGGACACTGAAGCTTTCTTT. Its translation is CASRATGTGDTEAFF. The whole variable domain, filled in from reference TRBV28 and TRBJ1-1, reads DVKVTQSSRYLVKRTGEKVFLECVQDMDHENMFWYRQDPGLGLRLIYFSYDVKMKEKGDIPEGYSVSREKKERFSLILESASTNQTSMYLCASRATGTGDTEAFFGQGTRLTVV.